What follows are 7 T cell receptor beta chains derived from one specimen sequenced in a study of CD8 T cells in Susac syndrome. When the RNA was reverse transcribed, random hexamers were used with an input of roughly 0.5 to 1 ug. TCRdb reprocessed the immunoSEQ multiplex PCR reads via MiXCR and lists one record per CDR3 protein. The sample gives roughly 180,000 distinct CDR3 sequences, about 95% of which show up once; 0.08% to 0.11% is in the top ten. Sequenced sample: CD4+ T cells from PBMCs. The receptors come from a human donor in good health.

The gene calls are TRBV28 and TRBJ2-7; 7 positions agree with TRBD2. This CDR3 has 12 amino acids. V lost 10 bases, J lost 3 bases, and 6 bases stayed unmatched. In germline, CDR1 is MDHEN, CDR2 SYDVKM. In DNA, the CDR3 is TGTGCCACCGACGGCGGGGGCTACGAGCAGTACTTC. Amino acid sequence: CATDGGGYEQYF. Combining the CDR3 with reference TRBV28 and TRBJ2-7 gives the whole variable domain DVKVTQSSRYLVKRTGEKVFLECVQDMDHENMFWYRQDPGLGLRLIYFSYDVKMKEKGDIPEGYSVSREKKERFSLILESASTNQTSMYLCATDGGGYEQYFGPGTRLTVT.

The chain combines TRBV27 with TRBJ2-3; the D gene is possibly TRBD1 (6 bases). Germline V gene data show CDR1 as MNHEY and CDR2 as SMNVEV (reference sequence). The CDR3 loop spans 14 amino acids. V was trimmed by 8 bases and J by 6 bases, leaving 18 bases between them. CDR3 protein: CASGHRVNGDTQYF. The CDR3 nucleotides are TGTGCCAGCGGACACAGGGTGAATGGGGATACGCAGTATTTT.

The chain joins TRBV7-9 to TRBJ2-5, with TRBD2 matching over 10 bases. Germline trimming cut 1 base from V and 2 bases from J; bases unmatched to any gene: 1. The CDR3 contains 15 residues. Per the germline V gene, CDR1 is SEHNR and CDR2 is FQNEAQ (reference sequence). The CDR3 DNA reads TGTGCCAGCAGCTTAGAACTAGCGGGACAAGAGACCCAGTACTTC. It encodes CASSLELAGQETQYF.

This clonotype appeared once. This rearrangement joins TRBV28 to TRBJ2-5; tentatively, D is TRBD2 (6 bases). The CDR3 runs to 15 residues. Trimming left V 2 bases short and J 2 bases short, with 12 bases between. Per germline, CDR1 MDHEN and CDR2 SYDVKM. CDR3 DNA sequence: TGTGCCAGCAGTTTAGTAGGAGGAGGGCAAGAGACCCAGTACTTC. This gives the protein CASSLVGGGQETQYF.

V usage is TRBV30 and J usage is TRBJ1-1; no definite D call. Per the germline V gene, CDR1 is GTSNPN and CDR2 is SVGIG (reference sequence). The V end lost 4 bases, the J end lost 4 bases, and 16 bases lay between the germline ends. The CDR3 is 14 residues long. CDR3 sequence reads: CAWNLGSPGTEAFF. The CDR3 region has the DNA TGTGCCTGGAATCTCGGGTCCCCTGGCACTGAAGCTTTCTTT.

The chain combines TRBV4-1 with TRBJ2-2; 9 bases map to TRBD2. Germline V lookup: CDR1 MGHRA, CDR2 YSYEKL. This CDR3 comprises 17 residues. The trim removed 4 bases at V and 5 bases at J, leaving 11 bases unmatched. The chain's CDR3 is CASSPKSGRIKTGELFF. CDR3 nucleotide sequence: TGCGCCAGCAGCCCAAAGAGCGGGAGGATAAAAACCGGGGAGCTGTTTTTT.

This clonotype came up once. This sequence joins TRBV25-1 and TRBJ2-1, with D maybe TRBD2 (6 bases). V gave up 2 bases and J gave up 7 bases, with 15 bases separating them. The length of the CDR3 is 15 residues. The germline V gene has CDR1 MGHDK and CDR2 SYGVNS. For the CDR3, the DNA is TGTGCCAGCAGTGAAGAGGGGTGGCGGGGAAATGAGCAGTTCTTC. Translating it yields CASSEEGWRGNEQFF.